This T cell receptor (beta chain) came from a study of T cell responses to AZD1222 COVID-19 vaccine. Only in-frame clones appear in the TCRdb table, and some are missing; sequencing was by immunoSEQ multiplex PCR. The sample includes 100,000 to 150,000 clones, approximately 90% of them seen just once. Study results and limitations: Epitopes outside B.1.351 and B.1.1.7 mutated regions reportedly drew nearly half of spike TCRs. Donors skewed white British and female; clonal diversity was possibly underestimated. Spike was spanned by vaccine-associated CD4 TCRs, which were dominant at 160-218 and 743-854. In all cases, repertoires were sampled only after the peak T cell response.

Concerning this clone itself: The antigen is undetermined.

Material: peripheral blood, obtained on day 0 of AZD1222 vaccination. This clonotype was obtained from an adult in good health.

CDR3 amino acids: CASSYGQGLGNTIYF. For the CDR3, the DNA is TGTGCCAGCAGCTACGGACAGGGGTTAGGAAACACCATATATTTT. The chain employs TRBV5-6 and TRBJ1-3, with 9 bases that match TRBD1. The length of the CDR3 is 15 residues. Losses at the gene ends were 3 bases for V and 4 bases for J; bases not matched to a gene: 5. CDR1 is SGHDT, CDR2 YYEEEE, per germline.